The 20 T cell receptor beta chains below come from one sample, sequenced in a study of OX40 agonist ivuxolimab in advanced cancers. Data came from immunoSEQ multiplex PCR; TCRdb stores just in-frame clones and leaves some out. The sample gives more than 12,000 clones, about 77% of which show up once; about 32% is in the top ten. The sample here was CD4+ or CD8+ T cells sorted from blood, taken in a trial of the OX40 agonist ivuxolimab. These receptors were taken from an adult with an advanced solid tumor such as melanoma, head and neck, liver or kidney cancer.

This chain joins TRBV25-1 and TRBJ2-7, with a weak D call TRBD1 (5 bases). The CDR3 spans 13 residues. Trimming removed 1 base at V and 3 bases at J, with 7 bases between. Germline V gene sequence: CDR1 MGHDK, CDR2 SYGVNS. The CDR3 region has the DNA TGTGCCAGCAGTGAATCAGGGATCTACGAGCAGTACTTC. The encoded protein is CASSESGIYEQYF.

The chain carries TRBV19 and TRBJ2-1; D unresolved. CDR3 length equals 14 residues. The germline V gene has CDR1 LNHDA and CDR2 SQIVND (reference sequence). With 7 bases removed from V and 5 bases from J, the gap between germline ends came to 15 bases. The CDR3: CASTSAWGNNEQFF. The CDR3 bases are TGTGCCAGTACCTCGGCGTGGGGAAACAATGAGCAGTTCTTC.

The chain uses TRBV27 and TRBJ2-5, with 10 bases fitting TRBD1. The CDR3 is made up of 16 amino acids. The junction had 8 bases not matched to a gene; V was cut back by 3 bases and J by 4 bases. Germline assignment: CDR1 MNHEY and CDR2 SMNVEV (reference sequence). CDR3 loop: CASSFSRQGAGETQYF. For the CDR3, the DNA is TGTGCCAGCAGTTTCTCTAGACAGGGGGCGGGAGAGACCCAGTACTTC.

The rearrangement uses TRBV25-1 and TRBJ2-7, with 12 bases fitting TRBD2. V was clipped by 6 bases and J by 2 bases; unmatched bases: 14. Germline V lookup: CDR1 MGHDK, CDR2 SYGVNS. This CDR3 is built from 18 residues. DNA of the CDR3: TGTGCCAGCAGCGCCCGGACTAGCGGGACTTGGGGTACCTACGAGCAGTACTTC. It codes for CASSARTSGTWGTYEQYF.

The chain couples TRBV9 to TRBJ1-5, with D uncertain. Germline CDR1 is SGDLS and CDR2 is YYNGEE. The V end lost 0 bases, the J end lost 2 bases, and 0 bases lay between the germline ends. The CDR3 length is 12 residues. Here the CDR3 reads CASSVGNQPQHF. The CDR3 nucleotides read TGTGCCAGCAGCGTAGGCAATCAGCCCCAGCATTTT.

The chain links TRBV12-5 to TRBJ2-7, with 7 nucleotides matching TRBD2. With 0 bases clipped from V and 0 bases from J, the junction kept 5 bases outside the gene matches. The germline CDR1 and CDR2 sequences are LGHNT and FRNRAP. There are 16 residues in the CDR3. This chain's CDR3 is CASGLVGGSGSYEQYF. DNA of the CDR3: TGTGCTAGTGGTTTGGTTGGCGGGAGTGGCTCCTACGAGCAGTACTTC.

Relative to its sample, this clone is medium-sized. This rearrangement joins TRBV12-1 to TRBJ2-1; TRBD2 is taken as the D call from the table, unchecked against the DNA. TRBV12-1 is an annotated pseudogene. The CDR3 runs to 17 residues. In DNA form, the CDR3 reads TGTGCCAGCAGCTTTTTGAGCGACCTCTTCTCCTACAATGAGCAGTTCTTC. The encoded protein is CASSFLSDLFSYNEQFF.

The count of this clone is one. V gene TRBV4-1 combines with J gene TRBJ1-5; the D is unclear. The CDR3 runs to 15 residues. V was cut by 0 bases and J by 1 base, with 7 bases left in between. Germline-derived CDR1 and CDR2 are MGHRA and YSYEKL. This chain's CDR3 is CASSQDRVSNQPQHF. The DNA for the CDR3 is TGCGCCAGCAGCCAAGATCGGGTGAGCAATCAGCCCCAGCATTTT.

The rearrangement links TRBV9 to TRBJ1-4; TRBD1 matches at 7 bases. The CDR3 runs 15 residues. Per germline, CDR1 SGDLS and CDR2 YYNGEE. J gave up 3 bases and V 3 bases, and 5 bases lay outside the gene matches. This chain's CDR3 is CASSASGGSNEKLFF. For the CDR3, the DNA is TGTGCCAGCAGCGCTTCAGGGGGTTCTAATGAAAAACTGTTTTTT.

This clone was found a few times. The chain is built from TRBV2 and TRBJ2-1; TRBD2 matches at 8 bases. Germline V gene lookup returns CDR1 SNHLY and CDR2 FYNNEI. V lost 2 bases to trimming and J lost 7 bases; unmatched junction nucleotides: 4. This CDR3 has 14 amino acids. The CDR3 nucleotides are TGTGCCAGCAGTGAAATGGGACTAGTGAATGAGCAGTTCTTC. Translating gives CASSEMGLVNEQFF.

The genes are TRBV27 and TRBJ1-5, with TRBD1 as a possible D gene (6 bases). The V gene lost 4 bases and the J gene lost 0 bases, with 22 bases spanning the gap. CDR3 length: 19 residues. Per the germline V gene, CDR1 is MNHEY and CDR2 is SMNVEV (reference sequence). In DNA, the CDR3 is TGTGCCAGCAGTTCTCCCCTCAGGGGCTCCCGCATTAGCAATCAGCCCCAGCATTTT. Amino acids: CASSSPLRGSRISNQPQHF.

J is TRBJ2-3 and V is TRBV7-9; D uncertain. Germline CDR1 and CDR2: SEHNR and FQNEAQ (reference sequence). The V and J ends lost 1 base and 2 bases respectively, with 4 bases between them. CDR3 length equals 13 residues. The CDR3 loop is CASSLGSTDTQYF. DNA for the CDR3: TGTGCCAGCAGCTTAGGATCCACAGATACGCAGTATTTT.

By its share, this clone is medium-sized. V usage is TRBV27 and J usage is TRBJ1-2; weak D call: TRBD1 (5 bases). The CDR3 spans 13 residues. Germline V lookup: CDR1 MNHEY, CDR2 SMNVEV (reference sequence). V shed 4 bases and J shed 4 bases, with 10 bases lying between them. The CDR3, as DNA: TGTGCCAGCAGTTCCCCCGGGACCTATGGCTACACCTTC. Translation gives CASSSPGTYGYTF.

The chain links TRBV29-1 to TRBJ2-5; possibly TRBD2 for D (5 bases). This CDR3 spans 14 amino acids. Germline CDR1 and CDR2: SQVTM and ANQGSEA. V lost 1 base, J lost 1 base, and 10 bases lay in between. CDR3 region: CSVEGEEGQETQYF. DNA of the CDR3: TGCAGCGTTGAAGGGGAAGAGGGCCAAGAGACCCAGTACTTC.

The rearrangement links TRBV27 to TRBJ2-7, with unresolved D. Germline loops: CDR1 MNHEY, CDR2 SMNVEV (reference sequence). V shed 3 bases and J shed 2 bases, with 11 bases lying between them. There are 14 residues in the CDR3. CDR3 region: CASSLGETPYEQYF. CDR3 in DNA: TGTGCCAGCAGTTTGGGTGAAACACCCTACGAGCAGTACTTC.

The genes are TRBV27 and TRBJ2-4, with TRBD1 as a possible D gene (6 bases). This CDR3 contains 15 residues. The germline V gene encodes CDR1 MNHEY and CDR2 SMNVEV (reference sequence). Trimming removed 5 bases at V and 3 bases at J, with 14 bases between. The CDR3 is CASSPRQAGKNIQYF. The CDR3 bases are TGTGCCAGCAGTCCCCGACAGGCCGGCAAAAACATTCAGTACTTC.

The chain employs TRBV18 and TRBJ2-1; 8 nucleotides align to TRBD1. V was clipped by 3 bases and J by 2 bases; unmatched bases: 6. CDR1 is KGHSH and CDR2 is LQKENI in the germline V gene. The CDR3 has 16 amino acids. CDR3: CASSPFGQGTYNEQFF. The CDR3 nucleotides are TGTGCCAGCTCACCCTTCGGACAGGGAACCTACAATGAGCAGTTCTTC. The whole variable domain, remainder taken from reference TRBV18 and TRBJ2-1, is NAGVMQNPRHLVRRRGQEARLRCSPMKGHSHVYWYRQLPEEGLKFMVYLQKENIIDESGMPKERFSAEFPKEGPSILRIQQVVRGDSAAYFCASSPFGQGTYNEQFFGPGTRLTVL.

The chain uses TRBV14 and TRBJ2-3; D perhaps matches TRBD2 (6 bases). The ends were cut back, 4 bases at V and 5 bases at J, with 13 bases in the middle. Per germline, CDR1 SGHDN and CDR2 FVKESK. The CDR3 extends over 14 amino acids. The DNA of the CDR3 is TGTGCCAGCAGCCTAATACGGGAGTTAGATACGCAGTATTTT. It codes for CASSLIRELDTQYF.

V gene TRBV11-2 combines with J gene TRBJ1-6; D is unclear. The CDR3 totals 13 residues. Germline CDR1 SGHAT, CDR2 FQNNGV. Trimming took 5 bases from V and 9 from J, leaving 11 bases between them. Written as DNA, the CDR3 is TGTGCCAGCAGCATGGATAGAGGTTCACCCCTCCACTTT. Protein sequence: CASSMDRGSPLHF.

V and J are TRBV7-6 and TRBJ2-5, with D unresolved. The germline V gene has CDR1 SGHVS and CDR2 FNYEAQ. The CDR3 contains 13 residues. Trimming left V 0 bases short and J 5 bases short, with 7 bases between. The chain's CDR3 is CASSLAPRETQYF. The CDR3 DNA reads TGTGCCAGCAGCTTAGCCCCCAGGGAGACCCAGTACTTC.